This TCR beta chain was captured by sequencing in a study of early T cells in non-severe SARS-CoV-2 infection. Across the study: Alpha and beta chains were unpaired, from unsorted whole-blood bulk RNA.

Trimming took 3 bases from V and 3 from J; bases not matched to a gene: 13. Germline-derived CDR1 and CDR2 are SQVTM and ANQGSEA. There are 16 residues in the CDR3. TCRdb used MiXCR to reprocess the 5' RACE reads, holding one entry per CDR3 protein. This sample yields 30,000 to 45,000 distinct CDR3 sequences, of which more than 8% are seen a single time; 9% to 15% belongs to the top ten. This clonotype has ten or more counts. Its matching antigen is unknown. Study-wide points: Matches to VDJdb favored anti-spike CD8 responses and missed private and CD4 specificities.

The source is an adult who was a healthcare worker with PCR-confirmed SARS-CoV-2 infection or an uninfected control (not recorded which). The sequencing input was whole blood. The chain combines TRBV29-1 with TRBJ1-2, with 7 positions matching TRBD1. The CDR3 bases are TGCAGCGTTGAGAGGGACAGTTCCACCGGGTACTATGGCTACACCTTC. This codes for CSVERDSSTGYYGYTF.